This T cell receptor (beta chain) was recovered during a study of blood T cell repertoires in COVID-19. Method: immunoSEQ multiplex PCR; TCRdb's copy keeps in-frame clones and lacks some. The sample consists of over 75,000 clones, 75% to 90% of them appearing once. The CDR3 covers 14 residues. Trimming pared 3 bases from V and 1 base from J, leaving 9 bases between. The germline V gene has CDR1 SEHNR and CDR2 FQNEAQ (reference sequence). The clonotype comes from a human donor in a cohort sampled during active COVID-19. The specimen sequenced was peripheral blood. The V gene is TRBV7-9, the J gene TRBJ1-1, with TRBD1 as a possible D gene (6 bases). In DNA, the CDR3 is TGTGCCAGCAGCTTCAGACAGGCGAACACTGAAGCTTTCTTT. It translates to CASSFRQANTEAFF.